This TCR beta chain was retrieved from a study of blood T cell repertoires in COVID-19 (dated by TCRdb to the early 2020s). About the study as a whole: Collaborator samples came from the United States, Italy and Spain and covered acute and convalescent phases of COVID-19. The material from the prospective study consisted of cDNA or gDNA derived from T cells, B-cell-depleted T cells, or PBMCs. The dataset comprised deeply sampled blood TCRbeta repertoires from subjects exposed to, actively infected with, or recovered from COVID-19. The repertoires were released in a freely available public database meant as a resource for research on the immune response to SARS-CoV-2. The samples were drawn from the first 160 participants of the ongoing ImmuneRACE study and from 1,254 subjects provided by 6 global collaborators. The sample metadata nearly always contained a de-identified subject ID, COVID-19 status, age in years and sex. Where HLA class I and class II types were available, the types were taken from metadata supplied by the sample provider, not from assay-based typing. The paper as a whole reports these results and caveats: Clinical and demographic metadata were provided uncurated, with the amount varying by source and participant.

The immunoSEQ Assay, a bias-controlled multiplex PCR, was used to amplify TCRbeta CDR3 regions from genomic DNA. Turning to the authors' computational methods: Within the assay, amplification of reference gene primers was used to estimate how many nucleated cells each sample contained. To quantify the absolute abundance of each unique TCRbeta CDR3 rearrangement, sequence reads were collapsed and filtered. For each sample, productive Simpson clonality was calculated as the square root of Simpson's diversity index over productive rearrangements. TCRdb stores this immuneACCESS table with in-frame sequences only. Part of the clones is absent; in the studies checked, under half of the shortfall reflects unresolved V genes, and no reason is known for the rest. The D gene and trimming were derived from the DNA, and the V and J assignments and clone size from that table. The sample records about 200,000 clones, 86% of which are singletons. Roughly 10% of the sample goes to the ten largest clones.

In Seattle, one collaborating source enrolled patients while the infection was active and tracked those patients longitudinally over the course of disease. The collaborating institutions used their own protocols to collect whole blood in K2EDTA tubes. Collaborator samples were shipped for TCRbeta analysis as frozen whole blood, isolated PBMCs, or DNA extracted from either sample type. Comment on this clone: Its cognate antigen has yet to be identified. Base qualities are not provided; no much larger clone lies one nucleotide away.

Per the germline V gene, MGHDK is the CDR1 and SYGVNS is the CDR2. V is cut back by 11 bases and J by 1 base, with 8 bases in the junction unmatched. The cysteine opens and the phenylalanine closes a CDR3 of 13 amino acids. Only the CDR3 portion is preserved as DNA: 39 bases, with reading frame beginning at the first base. Sample: peripheral blood. This clonotype was sampled from a woman in her 50s with COVID-19, enrolled during active disease. The chain is made from TRBV25-1 and TRBJ2-7, with TRBD1 identical over 7 junction bases. CDR3 protein: CASIGTDSYEQYF. DNA sequence: TGTGCCTCGATCGGGACAGATTCCTACGAGCAGTACTTC.